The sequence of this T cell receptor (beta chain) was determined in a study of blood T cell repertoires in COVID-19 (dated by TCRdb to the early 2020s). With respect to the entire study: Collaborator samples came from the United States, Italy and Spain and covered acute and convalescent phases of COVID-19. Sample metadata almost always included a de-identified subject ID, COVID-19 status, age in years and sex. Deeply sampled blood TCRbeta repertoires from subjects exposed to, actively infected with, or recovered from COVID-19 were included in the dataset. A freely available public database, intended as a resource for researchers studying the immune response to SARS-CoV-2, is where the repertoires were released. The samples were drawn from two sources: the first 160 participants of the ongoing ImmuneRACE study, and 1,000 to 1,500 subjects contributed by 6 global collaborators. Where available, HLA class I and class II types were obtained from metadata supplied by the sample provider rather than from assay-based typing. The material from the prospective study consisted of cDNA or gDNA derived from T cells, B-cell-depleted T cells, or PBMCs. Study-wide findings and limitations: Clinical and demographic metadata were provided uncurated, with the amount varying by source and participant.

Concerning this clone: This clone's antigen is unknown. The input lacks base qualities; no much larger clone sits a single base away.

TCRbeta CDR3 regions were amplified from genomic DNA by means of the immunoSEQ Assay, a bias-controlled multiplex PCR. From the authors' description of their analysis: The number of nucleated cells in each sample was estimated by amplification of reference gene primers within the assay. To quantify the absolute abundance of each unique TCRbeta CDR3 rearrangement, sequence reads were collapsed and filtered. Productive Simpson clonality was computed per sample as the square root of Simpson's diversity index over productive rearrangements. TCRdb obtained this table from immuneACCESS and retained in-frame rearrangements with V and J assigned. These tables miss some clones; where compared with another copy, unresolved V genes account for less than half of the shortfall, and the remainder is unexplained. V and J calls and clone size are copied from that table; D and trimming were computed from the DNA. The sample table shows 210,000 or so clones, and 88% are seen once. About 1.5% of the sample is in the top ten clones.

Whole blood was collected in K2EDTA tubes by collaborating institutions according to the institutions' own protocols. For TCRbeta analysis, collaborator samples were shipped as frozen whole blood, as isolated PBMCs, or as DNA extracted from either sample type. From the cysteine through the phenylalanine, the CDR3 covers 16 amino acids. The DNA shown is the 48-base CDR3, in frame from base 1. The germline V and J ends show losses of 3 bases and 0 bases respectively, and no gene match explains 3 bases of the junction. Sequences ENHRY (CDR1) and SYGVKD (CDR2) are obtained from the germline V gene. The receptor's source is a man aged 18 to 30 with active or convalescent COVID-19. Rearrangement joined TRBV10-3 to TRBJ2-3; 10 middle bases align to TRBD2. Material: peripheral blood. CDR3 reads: CAISDLAGASTDTQYF. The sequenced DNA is TGTGCCATCAGTGACCTAGCGGGAGCCAGCACAGATACGCAGTATTTT.